The entry that follows covers one TCR beta chain sequence. Its antigen is not known. This record comes from a study of Graves' ophthalmopathy and Graves' hyperthyroidism. Having ophthalmopathy, the donors showed moderate-to-severe activity, CAS ≥3 and NOSPECS ≥4, with disease lasting under 3 months. Physicians reached a diagnosis by relying on clinical symptoms, serum thyroxine, TRAb, thyroid ultrasound and orbital computed tomography. Amplification of the TCR beta CDR3 regions used RNA transcripts (as template). After a first-round RT-PCR with HTBI primers, a second-round multiplex PCR was run. From the multiplex PCR reads, TCRdb called clonotypes with MiXCR, one entry per CDR3 protein. This repertoire shows 200,000 to 300,000 distinct CDR3 sequences, around 50% found once; its top ten account for about 45%. Study results and caveats: Detection in blood was also observed for most expanded thyroid clonotypes above 0.001 frequency. Progression of ophthalmopathy was predicted by the model with about 66% sensitivity and just over 72% specificity.

The CDR3 contains 13 residues. From germline, CDR1 is SQVTM and CDR2 ANQGSEA. Trimming pared 7 bases from V and 5 bases from J, leaving 17 bases between. Sequenced: peripheral blood. The TCR sequence derives from an adult man with Graves' ophthalmopathy. V and J are TRBV29-1 and TRBJ2-5; TRBD1 is a possible D gene (7 bases). The chain's CDR3 is CSAQQGTWETQYF. CDR3 sequence (DNA): TGCAGCGCACAACAGGGGACTTGGGAGACCCAGTACTTC.